The entry that follows covers one T cell receptor beta chain sequence. This receptor's antigen is unknown. Germline is not matched at one junction end, which may reflect a read error. The source of the sample is a study of liver allograft versus peripheral blood T cells (dated by TCRdb to 2020 to 2021). General notes on the study: In liver transplant recipients, the study looked at T cell receptor repertoires in the peripheral blood and set them against the repertoires found within the transplanted livers. What the authors observed across the whole study: The T cell receptor repertoires within liver allografts were reported to be different from the T cell receptor repertoires detected in peripheral blood.

Per the germline V gene (reference sequence), DFQATT is the CDR1 and SNEGSKA is the CDR2. The CDR3 runs 12 residues from the cysteine to the phenylalanine. Solely the CDR3 DNA is kept, with 36 bases framed from the first base. TCRdb names Illumina MiSeq as the instrument used. Using fastp at Q25 and MiXCR, TCRdb reprocessed the public reads and kept productive beta chains. Rows are unified per CDR3 protein, each entry keeping the most common DNA and genes. This sample has roughly 5,000 distinct CDR3 sequences in its table, and approximately 15% of those were observed once. Together, the top ten hold more than 9% of the sample.

This receptor chain uses TRBV20-1 and TRBJ2-7; possibly the D gene is TRBD1, per 5 matching bases. The sequence derives from a human patient who had a liver transplant. Some T cells present after a transplant may be cells of the graft donor. The nucleotides read TGCAGTGTTAGACCGCAGGGTTACGAGCAGTACTTC. It translates to CSVRPQGYEQYF.